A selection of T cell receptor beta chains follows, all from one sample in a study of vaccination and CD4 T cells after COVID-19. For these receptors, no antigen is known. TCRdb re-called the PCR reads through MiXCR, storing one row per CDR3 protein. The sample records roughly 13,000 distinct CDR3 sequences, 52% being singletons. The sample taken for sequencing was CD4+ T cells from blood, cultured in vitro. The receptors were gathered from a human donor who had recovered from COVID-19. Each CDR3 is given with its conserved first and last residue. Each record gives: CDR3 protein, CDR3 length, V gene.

CDR3 protein: CASSLRSGRGNSPLHF; CDR3 length: 16; V gene: TRBV11-2
CDR3 protein: CASSLRTGSSNQPQHF; CDR3 length: 16; V gene: TRBV28
CDR3 protein: CSARTSGRASDEMRAFF; CDR3 length: 17; V gene: TRBV20-1
CDR3 protein: CASSLGTEAFF; CDR3 length: 11; V gene: TRBV12-3/TRBV12-4
CDR3 protein: CSASMPDTQYF; CDR3 length: 11; V gene: TRBV20-1
CDR3 protein: CASSGQGASDEQFF; CDR3 length: 14; V gene: TRBV6-1
CDR3 protein: CASSSGQSNYGYTF; CDR3 length: 14; V gene: TRBV28
CDR3 protein: CASSVTTSGQETQYF; CDR3 length: 15; V gene: TRBV19
CDR3 protein: CASSLGTSGGQETQYF; CDR3 length: 16; V gene: TRBV7-9
CDR3 protein: CASSADSGSSNYGYTF; CDR3 length: 16; V gene: TRBV5-1
CDR3 protein: CASSSGPRDEQFF; CDR3 length: 13; V gene: TRBV7-3
CDR3 protein: CASSSGHFYGYTF; CDR3 length: 13; V gene: TRBV7-2
CDR3 protein: CASSWGQANSPLHF; CDR3 length: 14; V gene: TRBV7-9
CDR3 protein: CASNSLHGRGKNIQYF; CDR3 length: 16; V gene: TRBV6-2/TRBV6-3
CDR3 protein: CSARGVSGANVLTF; CDR3 length: 14; V gene: TRBV20-1
CDR3 protein: CSVEEVDRGSGEAFF; CDR3 length: 15; V gene: TRBV29-1
CDR3 protein: CASTRQGLSTEAFF; CDR3 length: 14; V gene: TRBV6-1
CDR3 protein: CASSQLLAGQNYGYTF; CDR3 length: 16; V gene: TRBV4-2
CDR3 protein: CASSPSPDTQYF; CDR3 length: 12; V gene: TRBV11-2
CDR3 protein: CSAPQRDSTDTQYF; CDR3 length: 14; V gene: TRBV20-1
CDR3 protein: CASRGAVNTEAFF; CDR3 length: 13; V gene: TRBV28
CDR3 protein: CAWSVEAGSPLHF; CDR3 length: 13; V gene: TRBV30
CDR3 protein: CASTYSNQPQHF; CDR3 length: 12; V gene: TRBV7-2
CDR3 protein: CSARPSTSDFYEQYF; CDR3 length: 15; V gene: TRBV20-1
CDR3 protein: CASKGLAGPYEQYF; CDR3 length: 14; V gene: TRBV27
CDR3 protein: CASSSAGTGSGTQYF; CDR3 length: 15; V gene: TRBV7-6
CDR3 protein: CASSEGYEQYF; CDR3 length: 11; V gene: TRBV2
CDR3 protein: CASSQDTERQGYQPQHF; CDR3 length: 17; V gene: TRBV4-1
CDR3 protein: CASSIGGARTKNIQYF; CDR3 length: 16; V gene: TRBV19
CDR3 protein: CSAPHPPSGTQSSYEQYF; CDR3 length: 18; V gene: TRBV20-1
CDR3 protein: CASSLTSGNSDTQYF; CDR3 length: 15; V gene: TRBV5-1
CDR3 protein: CASSSQPPYTDTQYF; CDR3 length: 15; V gene: TRBV12-3/TRBV12-4
CDR3 protein: CASQGQGYGYTF; CDR3 length: 12; V gene: TRBV19
CDR3 protein: CASRPGLAGVGSGEQFF; CDR3 length: 17; V gene: TRBV5-4
CDR3 protein: CSASPFNPQRSEQYF; CDR3 length: 15; V gene: TRBV20-1
CDR3 protein: CSATMQGAAGELFF; CDR3 length: 14; V gene: TRBV20-1
CDR3 protein: CASSAPSSGSVYEQYF; CDR3 length: 16; V gene: TRBV19
CDR3 protein: CASSLHRDFYNEQFF; CDR3 length: 15; V gene: TRBV7-2
CDR3 protein: CASSEDGTREETQYF; CDR3 length: 15; V gene: TRBV7-6
CDR3 protein: CASSPGQGAWETQYF; CDR3 length: 15; V gene: TRBV5-1
CDR3 protein: CASSRGREGYTF; CDR3 length: 12; V gene: TRBV3-1
CDR3 protein: CASSETLGQGASKDEQFF; CDR3 length: 18; V gene: TRBV25-1
CDR3 protein: CSASPFGGANVLTF; CDR3 length: 14; V gene: TRBV20-1
CDR3 protein: CSVVPGLGEQYF; CDR3 length: 12; V gene: TRBV29-1
CDR3 protein: CSARDPLLAGAVDTQYF; CDR3 length: 17; V gene: TRBV20-1
CDR3 protein: CASRPGTSGHTDTQYF; CDR3 length: 16; V gene: TRBV6-1
CDR3 protein: CASSLRGDTEAFF; CDR3 length: 13; V gene: TRBV27